The rows below give T cell receptor beta chains drawn from one sample of a study of control samples from healthy donors and cancer patients. TCRdb's table, derived via immunoSEQ multiplex PCR, lists solely in-frame clones and lacks some. The data show 100,000 to 150,000 clones, around nine tenths seen once. Sequencing was done on a sample of PBMCs. These receptors were obtained from a man aged 50 or older with head and neck cancer. The CDR3 runs from the conserved cysteine through the conserved F or W. D genes are given only for firm matches. Some rows mark clone size as missing; the rest say once, few, many or name a class of expanded clone.

J	V	size	D	CDR3	DNA
TRBJ2-1	TRBV11-3	.	TRBD2	CASSLGLARNEQFF	TGTGCCAGCAGCTTAGGACTAGCTAGGAATGAGCAGTTCTTC
TRBJ2-7	TRBV25-1	.	.	CASSDSYEQYF	TGTGCCAGCAGTGACAGCTACGAGCAGTACTTC
TRBJ1-1	TRBV5-1	.	.	CASSQGSVSTEAFF	TGCGCCAGCAGCCAGGGGTCCGTGAGCACTGAAGCTTTCTTT
TRBJ2-5	TRBV5-1	.	TRBD2	CASSLTSGSQETQYF	TGCGCCAGCAGCCTTACTAGCGGGAGCCAAGAGACCCAGTACTTC
TRBJ2-1	TRBV4-2	.	.	CASSQDPGPVGNNEQFF	TGTGCCAGCAGCCAAGACCCAGGACCGGTAGGGAACAATGAGCAGTTCTTC
TRBJ2-7	TRBV13	.	.	CASSSGTDANYEQYF	TGTGCCAGCAGCAGTGGGACGGACGCTAACTACGAGCAGTACTTC
TRBJ2-7	TRBV7-2	.	.	CASTLSSVSTYEQYF	TGTGCCAGCACCCTCTCTAGCGTATCAACCTACGAGCAGTACTTC
TRBJ2-7	TRBV27	once	TRBD2	CASSWAGTSGRYEQYF	TGTGCCAGCAGTTGGGCTGGGACTAGCGGGAGGTACGAGCAGTACTTC
TRBJ2-1	TRBV4-1	.	.	CASSQEGRRASTYNEQFF	TGCGCCAGCAGCCAAGAGGGCCGAAGGGCCTCAACCTACAATGAGCAGTTCTTC
TRBJ1-2	TRBV2	.	.	CASSVGQGLTNYGYTF	TGTGCCAGCAGTGTTGGGCAGGGCTTAACTAACTATGGCTACACCTTC
TRBJ1-1	TRBV7-9	.	.	CASSFGRNTEAFF	TGTGCCAGCAGCTTCGGCAGGAACACTGAAGCTTTCTTT
TRBJ1-4	TRBV5-1	.	.	CASSPYRDGNEKLFF	TGCGCCAGCAGCCCTTACCGGGACGGTAATGAAAAACTGTTTTTT
TRBJ2-2	TRBV5-4	.	TRBD2	CASSREGSGSKSGELFF	TGTGCCAGCAGCCGCGAAGGGAGCGGGAGTAAATCCGGGGAGCTGTTTTTT
TRBJ1-1	TRBV18	.	.	CASSPRVNTEAFF	TGTGCCAGCTCTCCCAGGGTGAACACTGAAGCTTTCTTT
TRBJ1-6	TRBV30	.	.	CAWRKSSSYNSPLHF	TGTGCCTGGAGGAAATCGAGCTCCTATAATTCACCCCTCCACTTT
TRBJ2-1	TRBV11-2	.	TRBD2	CASSFTGRVEQFF	TGTGCCAGCAGCTTCACCGGGAGGGTTGAGCAGTTCTTC
TRBJ1-2	TRBV12-3/TRBV12-4	.	.	CASSLGPGYGYTF	TGTGCCAGCAGTTTAGGCCCAGGCTATGGCTACACCTTC
TRBJ2-1	TRBV19	.	.	CASGSPTTDEQFF	TGTGCCTCCGGGTCTCCCACTACGGATGAGCAGTTCTTC
TRBJ2-3	TRBV7-9	.	.	CASTPSTDTQYF	TGTGCCAGCACGCCCTCGACAGATACGCAGTATTTT
TRBJ2-1	TRBV5-1	.	TRBD2	CASSLGLAGRRTYNEQFF	TGCGCCAGCAGCCTGGGACTAGCGGGGCGTCGAACCTACAATGAGCAGTTCTTC
TRBJ2-7	TRBV5-6	.	.	CASSLRGVGSYEQYF	TGTGCCAGCAGCTTACGGGGCGTGGGTTCCTACGAGCAGTACTTC
TRBJ2-3	TRBV5-4	.	TRBD2	CASSLGGLAVSTDTQYF	TGTGCCAGCAGCTTGGGGGGACTAGCGGTTAGCACAGATACGCAGTATTTT
TRBJ2-5	TRBV7-2	.	TRBD2	CASSLLGLAAQETQYF	TGTGCCAGCAGCCTATTGGGACTAGCGGCTCAAGAGACCCAGTACTTC
TRBJ1-2	TRBV21-1	.	.	CASSKTAITNYGYTF	TGTGCCAGCAGCAAAACCGCCATCACTAACTATGGCTACACCTTC
TRBJ2-5	TRBV6-1	.	TRBD2	CASSEAGLAGRQETQYF	TGTGCCAGCAGTGAAGCGGGACTAGCGGGAAGGCAAGAGACCCAGTACTTC
TRBJ1-2	TRBV6-5	.	.	CASRGSYYGYTF	TGTGCCAGCAGGGGCAGTTACTATGGCTACACCTTC
TRBJ1-5	TRBV5-4	.	.	CASSLGGGSGNQPQHF	TGTGCCAGCAGCTTGGGAGGGGGATCGGGCAATCAGCCCCAGCATTTT
TRBJ1-5	TRBV12-3/TRBV12-4	.	.	CASSPANQPQHF	TGTGCCAGCAGCCCCGCAAATCAGCCCCAGCATTTT
TRBJ1-5	TRBV28	few	.	CASRTPGGHQPQHF	TGTGCCAGCAGGACCCCGGGAGGACATCAGCCCCAGCATTTT